Presented here are 17 T cell receptor beta chains from one specimen sequenced in a study of Ad26.COV2.S vaccination and SARS-CoV-2 variants. Treatment described: approximately 18 received Ad26.COV2.S at low or high dose, single or two shots; roughly five received placebo; per-sample allocation not given. The study sampled participants on day 63 after the first vaccine or placebo injection. This table comes from immunoSEQ multiplex PCR, and its TCRdb copy is limited to in-frame clones, with some not included. The profile shows some 340,000 clones, roughly 86% of them singletons. The source material was peripheral blood, sampled in a trial of Ad26.COV2.S vaccine versus placebo. The receptors come from a person between 18 and 59 years old who received the Ad26.COV2.S COVID-19 vaccine or a placebo.

J is TRBJ1-2 and V is TRBV29-1; D gene uncertain. Deletions cut 2 bases from V and 8 bases from J, with 3 bases between. In germline, CDR1 is SQVTM, CDR2 ANQGSEA. CDR3 length: 9 amino acids. The CDR3 bases are TGCAGCGTTGAACCCGGCTACACCTTC. This encodes CSVEPGYTF.

In its sample, this clone was seen once. This chain uses TRBV9 with TRBJ1-2; D possibly corresponds to TRBD1 (5 bases). The V end lost 0 bases, the J end lost 5 bases, and 17 bases lay between the germline ends. Germline values: CDR1 SGDLS, CDR2 YYNGEE. The CDR3 has 16 amino acids. The CDR3 DNA is TGTGCCAGCAGCGTAGGACCCTACGGGGGGACGTATGGCTACACCTTC. Translation: CASSVGPYGGTYGYTF.

This clone has just one count. The J gene is TRBJ2-1, the V gene TRBV7-7; the D gene is possibly TRBD2 (5 bases). Trimming removed 5 bases at V and 2 bases at J, with 13 bases between. The CDR3 is made up of 15 amino acids. Germline loops: CDR1 SSHAT, CDR2 FNYEAQ (reference sequence). For the CDR3, the DNA is TGTGCCAGCAGCGCCCAAGCGGCTACCTACAATGAGCAGTTCTTC. Protein: CASSAQAATYNEQFF.

This sequence joins TRBV18 and TRBJ1-5, with a possible D match to TRBD1 (6 bases). The CDR3 contains 17 residues. V was clipped by 0 bases and J by 4 bases, with 16 bases between them. The germline CDR1 and CDR2 sequences are KGHSH and LQKENI. CDR3 loop: CASSPPPTGISNQPQHF. The CDR3 bases are TGTGCCAGCTCACCACCGCCGACAGGCATTTCTAATCAGCCCCAGCATTTT.

The chain has TRBV5-5 and TRBJ1-2, with D possibly TRBD1 on 6 matching bases. Germline-derived CDR1 and CDR2 are SGHKS and YYEKEE (reference sequence). This CDR3 is built from 15 residues. V was trimmed by 0 bases and J by 6 bases, leaving 15 bases between them. The CDR3 sequence is CASSLVPQGRDGYTF. The DNA of the CDR3 is TGTGCCAGCAGCTTGGTCCCCCAGGGGAGGGATGGCTACACCTTC.

The gene calls are TRBV9 and TRBJ2-2, with D possibly TRBD2 on 5 matching bases. The CDR3 has 16 residues. CDR1 and CDR2 from the germline V gene are SGDLS and YYNGEE. V lost 0 bases, J lost 3 bases, and 12 bases lay in between. This chain's CDR3 is CASSVGGLAYTGELFF. The DNA of the CDR3 is TGTGCCAGCAGCGTAGGGGGTCTAGCCTACACCGGGGAGCTGTTTTTT.

The CDR3 region is CASSVGRTAMNTEAFF. In DNA, the CDR3 is TGTGCCAGCAGCGTAGGCCGGACAGCCATGAACACTGAAGCTTTCTTT. V usage is TRBV9 and J usage is TRBJ1-1; a possible D gene is TRBD1 (6 bases). This CDR3 has 16 residues. V gave up 0 bases and J gave up 0 bases, with 12 bases separating them. Germline V gene sequence: CDR1 SGDLS, CDR2 YYNGEE.

J is TRBJ1-4 and V is TRBV30; D might be TRBD1 (5 bases). With 0 bases removed from V and 7 bases from J, the gap between germline ends came to 12 bases. Germline V gives CDR1 GTSNPN, CDR2 SVGIG (reference sequence). This CDR3 region has 14 residues. The CDR3 reads CAWSVSGKSEKLFF. CDR3 bases: TGTGCCTGGAGTGTATCAGGGAAGAGTGAAAAACTGTTTTTT. Combining the CDR3 with reference TRBV30 and TRBJ1-4 gives the whole variable domain SQTIHQWPATLVQPVGSPLSLECTVEGTSNPNLYWYRQAAGRGLQLLFYSVGIGQISSEVPQNLSASRPQDRQFILSSKKLLLSDSGFYLCAWSVSGKSEKLFFGSGTQLSVL.

With regard to this clone: Other DNA sequences within the sample encode an identical CDR3. This sequence joins TRBV10-3 and TRBJ1-4; D not certain. There are 14 residues in the CDR3. The V end lost 3 bases, the J end lost 5 bases, and 10 bases lay between the germline ends. The V gene's germline CDR1 is ENHRY and CDR2 SYGVKD. The CDR3 sequence: CAISEGQKNEKLFF. DNA for the CDR3: TGTGCCATCAGTGAAGGGCAGAAAAATGAAAAACTGTTTTTT.

The genes are TRBV6-1 and TRBJ1-5; possible D gene TRBD1, 5 bases. This CDR3 has 15 residues. V lost 0 bases, J lost 4 bases, and 10 bases lay in between. CDR1 MNHNS and CDR2 SASEGT come from the germline V gene. In nucleotides, the CDR3 is TGTGCCAGCAGTGAAGCAGCAGGGTGGAATCAGCCCCAGCATTTT. It translates to CASSEAAGWNQPQHF.

CDR3 amino acids: CASSPRTVSYGYTF. The DNA of the CDR3 is TGCGCCAGCAGCCCTCGGACAGTCTCCTATGGCTACACCTTC. V and J are TRBV5-1 and TRBJ1-2; TRBD1 is a possible D gene (6 bases). CDR3 length: 14 residues. Germline CDR1 and CDR2: SGHRS and YFSETQ. V lost 4 bases and J 4 bases, leaving 14 bases between the germline ends.

The J gene is TRBJ2-2, the V gene TRBV7-9; 8 bases line up with TRBD1. The CDR3 length is 15 residues. Germline V gene lookup returns CDR1 SEHNR and CDR2 FQNEAQ (reference sequence). The junction had 5 bases not matched to a gene; V was cut back by 4 bases and J by 4 bases. This CDR3 reads CASSSRTGITGELFF. CDR3 nucleotides: TGTGCCAGCAGCTCACGGACAGGGATCACCGGGGAGCTGTTTTTT.

Turning to this clone: At the DNA level, this CDR3 is encoded by other sequences in the same sample as well. J is TRBJ1-1 and V is TRBV6-6; tentative D call: TRBD1 (5 bases). Trimming shortened V by 0 bases and J by 12 bases, and 14 bases separated the two germline ends. The CDR3 runs 13 residues. Germline values: CDR1 MNHNY, CDR2 SVGAGI (reference sequence). The CDR3 DNA reads TGTGCCAGCAGTTACTCTTACGGGACGGTTACTTTCTTT. This translates into CASSYSYGTVTFF.

This chain links TRBV7-2 with TRBJ2-7; a weak D match, TRBD2 (6 bases). CDR1 SGHTA and CDR2 FQGNSA come from the germline V gene. Trimming took off 1 base at V and 3 bases at J, with 13 bases between the two ends. This CDR3 is built from 15 residues. The CDR3 bases are TGTGCCAGCAGCTTAGGTGCGGGGACTTACTACGAGCAGTACTTC. It codes for CASSLGAGTYYEQYF.

V is TRBV27 and J is TRBJ1-1; 7 positions agree with TRBD1. Trimming cost V 6 bases and J 3 bases; bases outside gene matches: 13. Germline loops: CDR1 MNHEY, CDR2 SMNVEV (reference sequence). CDR3 length: 16 residues. CDR3 amino acids: CASRRGQPVKYTEAFF. DNA of the CDR3: TGTGCCAGCAGACGGGGACAGCCAGTAAAATACACTGAAGCTTTCTTT.

The genes are TRBV6-2 or TRBV6-3 and TRBJ1-6, with 10 bases that match TRBD1. The CDR3 is 18 amino acids. The germline V gene encodes CDR1 MNHEY and CDR2 SVGEGT. The V segment lost 2 bases and the J segment 8 bases; nucleotides outside the gene matches: 12. The chain's CDR3 is CASSYPKLYGTGDSPLHF. CDR3 DNA: TGTGCCAGCAGTTACCCGAAATTGTATGGGACAGGGGATTCACCCCTCCACTTT.

This clone has ten or more counts. CDR3: CASSMTDTSYNEQFF. The DNA of the CDR3 is TGTGCCAGTAGTATGACAGATACATCCTACAATGAGCAGTTCTTC. The chain is built from TRBV19 and TRBJ2-1, with D maybe TRBD1 (5 bases). This CDR3 is 15 amino acids long. Trimming pared 3 bases from V and 1 base from J, leaving 10 bases between. Germline V lookup: CDR1 LNHDA, CDR2 SQIVND (reference sequence).